This record concerns one T cell receptor (beta chain) sequence. Its specificity is unknown. The CDR3 loop spans 14 amino acids. Germline V gene data show CDR1 as SGHDT and CDR2 as YYEEEE. The J segment lost 8 bases and the V segment lost 3 bases, leaving 7 bases of the junction unmatched. The record originates from a study of T cell responses to AZD1222 COVID-19 vaccine. Measured with immunoSEQ multiplex PCR; TCRdb has only the in-frame clones, and not every one. The data show over 65,000 clones, roughly nine tenths seen once. General study points: Spike-specific TCR depth and breadth grew after two AZD1222 doses.

The receptor was derived from an adult in good health. The sample in question was peripheral blood, obtained on day 0 of AZD1222 vaccination. This chain uses TRBV5-6 with TRBJ1-4, with 7 bases aligning to TRBD1. The chain's CDR3 is CASSYRGMEEKLFF. CDR3 bases: TGTGCCAGCAGCTACAGGGGAATGGAAGAAAAACTGTTTTTT.